The present T cell receptor (beta chain) was sequenced within a study of post-analysis software for immune sequencing data. At the level of the study: Relapsing-remitting, secondary progressive and progressive-relapsing multiple sclerosis were all included among the disease courses.

Sequencing libraries made from TCR beta cDNA carried unique molecular identifiers. Around 500,000 cDNA molecules were recovered from an input of 1 to 10 million T cells. TCRdb fed the PCR reads into MiXCR, producing one record per CDR3 protein. The table lists 700,000 to 800,000 distinct CDR3 sequences, roughly 30% of them singletons. This clonotype was detected a few times. Its specificity is not known. General study points: Clustering by F measure revealed strong co-clustering among samples prepared together in one batch. The study found significantly lower normalized Chao1 diversity in multiple sclerosis patients than in controls. The study found TRBV5-6, TRBV5-1 and TRBV20-1 among roughly 5 TRBV segments more frequent in patients than controls.

Trimming stripped 6 bases from V and 2 bases from J, with 13 bases between. This CDR3 contains 14 residues. Germline V lookup: CDR1 SGHVS, CDR2 FQNEAQ. Sequenced sample: blood. The sequence was collected from a girl aged 5 to 17 with multiple sclerosis. The chain has TRBV7-8 and TRBJ2-5; D is undetermined. CDR3 nucleotides: TGTGCCAGCAGTCCGGCCGGACGGCAAGAGACCCAGTACTTC. Amino acids: CASSPAGRQETQYF.